Listed below are T cell receptor beta chains from one sample, sequenced in a study of T cells after yellow fever vaccination. Using its own MiXCR run on the 5' RACE reads, TCRdb lists one record per CDR3 protein. The table lists about 510,000 distinct CDR3 sequences, 20% to 25% of them singletons, with about 16% in the top ten. This specimen consisted of PBMCs, obtained less than 25 days after the first yellow fever vaccination. The receptors derive from a man aged 18-30 years who received the YFV17D yellow fever vaccine. Both conserved end residues are part of each CDR3. D genes are given only for firm matches. Only part of the rows carry a size: once, few, many, or a class if the clone is expanded.

>many|-|TRBV5-1|TRBJ1-1
TGCGCCAGCGATCTCATAAGTCCCAGCACTGAAGCTTTCTTT
CASDLISPSTEAFF
>few|-|TRBV19|TRBJ2-3
TGTGCCAGTAGTATCCTAACAGGAACAGATACGCAGTATTTT
CASSILTGTDTQYF
>many|TRBD2|TRBV11-2|TRBJ2-1
TGTGCCAGCAAAGGACTAGCGGGGGCCCAAAGCTCCTACAATGAGCAGTTCTTC
CASKGLAGAQSSYNEQFF
>many|-|TRBV12-3/TRBV12-4|TRBJ1-3
TGTGCCAGCAGTTTAAAGGTCCTCGGGATCTCTGGAAACACCATATATTTT
CASSLKVLGISGNTIYF
>-|TRBD1|TRBV12-3/TRBV12-4|TRBJ1-2
TGTGCCAGCAGTGAGGGACAGGGGCGTCGCTACACCTTC
CASSEGQGRRYTF
>-|-|TRBV12-3/TRBV12-4|TRBJ1-6
TGTGCCAGCAGTCCCCCATATTCACCCCTCCACTTT
CASSPPYSPLHF
>few|-|TRBV29-1|TRBJ1-4
TGCAGCGTTGAAGACAGAGAGAATGAAAAACTGTTTTTT
CSVEDRENEKLFF
>-|-|TRBV7-9|TRBJ1-4
TGTGCCAGCATCGGGGGGACATGGGTGGAAAAACTGTTTTTT
CASIGGTWVEKLFF
>-|-|TRBV5-7|TRBJ2-2
TGTGCCAGCAGCCCCGGGCTCCTGCGCGGGGAGCTGTTTTTT
CASSPGLLRGELFF
>-|TRBD1|TRBV5-1|TRBJ2-1
TGCGCCAGCAGTCCTTTCGGGACAGAGATGGACGATGAGCAGTTCTTC
CASSPFGTEMDDEQFF
>few|-|TRBV5-1|TRBJ2-4
TGCGCCAGCAGCATCGACAGAAAGAACATTCAGTACTTC
CASSIDRKNIQYF
>few|-|TRBV7-2|TRBJ1-5
TGTGCCAGCAGCTTTAATTTAGGGCAGCCCCAGCATTTT
CASSFNLGQPQHF
>-|TRBD1|TRBV5-1|TRBJ2-5
TGCGCCAGCAGCTTGGGGACAGGGGGCTTGGAGACCCAGTACTTC
CASSLGTGGLETQYF
>-|-|TRBV12-3/TRBV12-4|TRBJ2-1
TGTGCCAGCAGTTTCGAGGGCCAGAACAATGAGCAGTTCTTC
CASSFEGQNNEQFF
>few|-|TRBV11-2|TRBJ1-2
TGTGCCAGCAGCTTAGGTTCTCTAGAGCCCTATGGCTACACCTTC
CASSLGSLEPYGYTF
>few|-|TRBV5-6|TRBJ2-1
TGTGCCAGCAGCCAAATTGGAGCCTACAATGAGCAGTTCTTC
CASSQIGAYNEQFF
>many|-|TRBV5-1|TRBJ2-7
TGCGCCAGCAGTCCCGGCGGGGAGACCTACGAGCAGTACTTC
CASSPGGETYEQYF
>many|TRBD1|TRBV5-1|TRBJ1-2
TGCGCCAGCAGCTTACAGGGGACCCTCGACTATGGCTACACCTTC
CASSLQGTLDYGYTF
>few|-|TRBV3-1|TRBJ2-3
TGTGCCAGCAGCCAAGCCCCGGGGGCGGATTATACGCAGTATTTT
CASSQAPGADYTQYF
>-|-|TRBV5-1|TRBJ2-3
TGCGCCAGCAGCTTTAAACGGGACACGTCTTACACAGATACGCAGTATTTT
CASSFKRDTSYTDTQYF
>-|-|TRBV11-2|TRBJ1-4
TGTGCCAGCAGCTTCTCGGTCTTAGGGGGGCGTAGAGGATATGAAAAACTGTTTTTT
CASSFSVLGGRRGYEKLFF
>few|-|TRBV29-1|TRBJ1-5
TGCAGCGTTGAAGAAGGAGGGTCGGGTCAGCCCCAGCATTTT
CSVEEGGSGQPQHF
>-|TRBD2|TRBV6-2/TRBV6-3|TRBJ2-1
TGTGCCAGCAGTCAGATGGGGGGGAGCTCCTACAATGAGCAGTTCTTC
CASSQMGGSSYNEQFF
>few|TRBD1|TRBV30|TRBJ2-2
TGTGCCTGGTTGGGACAGGCCTACACCGGGGAGCTGTTTTTT
CAWLGQAYTGELFF
>-|-|TRBV12-5|TRBJ2-3
TGTGCTACCGGCGAGGGTTCCGGGCCAGATACGCAGTATTTT
CATGEGSGPDTQYF
>-|-|TRBV12-3/TRBV12-4|TRBJ1-5
TGTGCCAGCAGTTTGTACAGGACCAATCAGCCCCAGCATTTT
CASSLYRTNQPQHF
>-|TRBD1|TRBV12-3/TRBV12-4|TRBJ1-2
TGTGCCATCTCGGAGGGACAGGACTATGGCTACACCTTC
CAISEGQDYGYTF
>many|-|TRBV24-1|TRBJ2-1
TGTGCCACCAAGGCCTACAATGAGCAGTTCTTC
CATKAYNEQFF
>many|-|TRBV7-9|TRBJ2-5
TGTGCCACTCACAGGGTCGGCCAAGAGACCCAGTACTTC
CATHRVGQETQYF
>-|TRBD1|TRBV7-2|TRBJ1-5
TGTGCCGGGGGCTTTGGGACAGGGGACGGTCAGCCCCAGCATTTT
CAGGFGTGDGQPQHF
>-|-|TRBV20-1|TRBJ1-3
TGCAGTGCTAGTCGCCGGGCTCCTGGAAACACCATATATTTT
CSASRRAPGNTIYF
>many|-|TRBV20-1|TRBJ2-4
TGCAGTGCCTCCCGGGAACGGGCATTTCAGTACTTC
CSASRERAFQYF
>-|TRBD1|TRBV20-1|TRBJ1-4
TGCAGTGCTAGAGATCCCAAGCAGGGGGCTGAAAAACTGTTTTTT
CSARDPKQGAEKLFF
>once|-|TRBV21-1|TRBJ2-6
TGTGCCAGCAGCAAAGTCATCCCGGGCTGCCTCCCTGGGGCCAACGTCCTGACTTTC
CASSKVIPGCLPGANVLTF
>once|-|TRBV5-1|TRBJ1-1
TGCGCCAGCAGCTCCTTAGAGGGCACTGAAGCTTTCTTT
CASSSLEGTEAFF
>-|TRBD1|TRBV20-1|TRBJ1-5
TGCAGTGCTAGACCCTCCAGACAGGGCTACATTAGCAATCAGCCCCAGCATTTT
CSARPSRQGYISNQPQHF
>many|-|TRBV5-1|TRBJ2-7
TGCGCCAGCAGCTTTGGGGGGTCGACAGGGCAGTACGAGCAGTACTTC
CASSFGGSTGQYEQYF
>-|TRBD1|TRBV9|TRBJ2-7
TGTGCCAGCAGCCCGGCCGGGACAGCCTCCTACGAGCAGTACTTC
CASSPAGTASYEQYF
>-|-|TRBV19|TRBJ2-5
TGTGCCAGTAGTATATTGGGAGAGGAGACCCAGTACTTC
CASSILGEETQYF
>many|-|TRBV7-3|TRBJ1-1
TGTGCCAGCAGCTTAGTCCCCTCCGCTGAAGCTTTCTTT
CASSLVPSAEAFF
>-|TRBD1|TRBV9|TRBJ2-3
TGTGCCAGCAGTGCGACAGGGGTTTTCGAAGATACGCAGTATTTT
CASSATGVFEDTQYF
>few|-|TRBV4-3|TRBJ2-2
TGCGCCAGCAGCCCAGGAGCTAGACGGACCGGGGAGCTGTTTTTT
CASSPGARRTGELFF
>few|-|TRBV11-2|TRBJ1-1
TGTGCCAGCAGGGTCGGCAGGGTGAACACTGAAGCTTTCTTT
CASRVGRVNTEAFF
>-|-|TRBV10-3|TRBJ2-7
TGTGCCATCAAAAATAGTCCAACTGCGACCTACGAGCAGTACTTC
CAIKNSPTATYEQYF
>few|-|TRBV5-1|TRBJ1-1
TGCGCCAGCAGCTTACGGGGGACGGACACTGAAGCTTTCTTT
CASSLRGTDTEAFF